This TCR beta chain was observed in a study of blood T cell dynamics during melanoma immunotherapy. Study-level background: Standard first-line treatment here was pembrolizumab or nivolumab plus ipilimumab in metastatic melanoma.

Libraries were prepared by immunoSEQ multiplex PCR; TCRdb keeps only in-frame clonotypes and omits some of them. The sample lists about 6,900 clones; 80% were seen once. Described time point: pre-treatment baseline. Apart from two fast progressors, RECIST 1.1 response was judged 12 weeks post-infusion. The sequence was collected from a human donor with melanoma. Sequences were derived from blood, sampled from a patient treated with checkpoint blockade.

Here the CDR3 DNA reads TGTGCCAGCAGCTTAGATGCCGGGGCAAACACTGAAGCTTTCTTT. Translation: CASSLDAGANTEAFF. This rearrangement joins TRBV11-2 to TRBJ1-1; a weak D match, TRBD1 (5 bases). Trimming took 0 bases from V and 2 from J, leaving 10 bases between them. The CDR3 spans 15 residues. In germline, CDR1 is SGHAT, CDR2 FQNNGV.